Presented here are 23 T cell receptor beta chains from one specimen sequenced in a study of blood T cell repertoires in COVID-19. Sequencing was performed with immunoSEQ multiplex PCR; in TCRdb, only in-frame clones are kept and a portion is missing. The repertoire includes 390,000 or so clones, 80% to 90% of them detected once, and over 1.1% sits in the top ten. Sequences were obtained from peripheral blood. The receptor source for this set is a woman in her twenties or thirties with active or convalescent COVID-19.

The chain recombines TRBV29-1 with TRBJ2-6; 7 nucleotides agree with TRBD1. With 1 base clipped from V and 2 bases from J, the junction kept 5 bases outside the gene matches. Germline lookup yields CDR1 SQVTM and CDR2 ANQGSEA. The CDR3 is made up of 16 amino acids. The CDR3 DNA sequence: TGCAGCGTTGAAGTCCGGGACAGCACTGGGGCCAACGTCCTGACTTTC. Translating it yields CSVEVRDSTGANVLTF.

The chain employs TRBV3-1 (or the pseudogene TRBV3-2) and TRBJ1-4; 7 positions match TRBD1. Germline V gives CDR1 LGHDT, CDR2 YNNKEL (reference sequence). V shed 3 bases and J 7 bases; nucleotides not matched to a gene: 8. This CDR3 spans 15 amino acids. The DNA of the CDR3 is TGTGCCAGCAGCCACATAACCGGACAGGCTGAAAAACTGTTTTTT. This translates into CASSHITGQAEKLFF.

The chain couples TRBV5-6 to TRBJ1-2; TRBD1 might be the D (6 bases). The V end was cut by 2 bases, the J end by 13 bases, with 12 bases between. The CDR3 has 11 amino acids. Germline assignment: CDR1 SGHDT and CDR2 YYEEEE. CDR3 sequence (DNA): TGTGCCAGCAGCTTAACAGGGCGCTCCACCTTC. It is translated as CASSLTGRSTF.

This clone was counted only a few times. The V call is TRBV30, the J call TRBJ1-2; 9 bases are shared with TRBD1. J was trimmed by 4 bases and V by 3 bases; bases with no gene match: 3. Germline assignment: CDR1 GTSNPN and CDR2 SVGIG (reference sequence). The CDR3 totals 13 residues. The CDR3 DNA sequence: TGTGCCTGGAGCAGACAGGGGGGCTATGGCTACACCTTC. Protein product: CAWSRQGGYGYTF.

The chain has TRBV2 and TRBJ1-2; D not certain. Per germline, CDR1 SNHLY and CDR2 FYNNEI. V dropped 5 bases and J dropped 1 base, with 14 bases sitting between them. CDR3 length equals 15 residues. CDR3 protein: CASSPIWANNYGYTF. In DNA, the CDR3 is TGTGCCAGCAGTCCCATCTGGGCAAATAACTATGGCTACACCTTC.

The chain joins TRBV2 to TRBJ2-2; 7 bases align to TRBD1. V shed 7 bases, J shed 0 bases, and the junction held 2 bases outside the gene matches. The CDR3 has 14 amino acids. Germline V gene lookup returns CDR1 SNHLY and CDR2 FYNNEI. The CDR3 reads CASNDRANTGELFF. For the CDR3, the DNA is TGTGCCAGCAATGACAGGGCGAACACCGGGGAGCTGTTTTTT.

The genes are TRBV18 and TRBJ2-5; D gene uncertain. Deletions cut 3 bases from V and 0 bases from J, with 8 bases between. The germline V gene has CDR1 KGHSH and CDR2 LQKENI. The CDR3 has 14 residues. CDR3 bases: TGTGCCAGCTCACCGTTTGGCTACCAAGAGACCCAGTACTTC. Translation: CASSPFGYQETQYF.

This clone was observed a single time. This chain connects TRBV6-5 to TRBJ1-2, with 7 bases identical to TRBD1. J lost 8 bases, V lost 7 bases, and 13 bases had no gene match. CDR1 and CDR2 (germline): MNHEY, SVGAGI. The CDR3 extends over 14 amino acids. This CDR3 is CASTDGTANRGYTF. CDR3 coding DNA: TGTGCCAGCACCGACGGGACAGCTAATAGGGGCTACACCTTC.

The gene calls are TRBV12-5 and TRBJ2-3, with D tentatively TRBD2 (6 bases). This CDR3 region has 12 residues. Trimming stripped 5 bases from V and 10 bases from J, with 13 bases between. Germline loops: CDR1 LGHNT, CDR2 FRNRAP. DNA for the CDR3: TGTGCTAGTGGTAGCTTAACGGGGGCGCAGTATTTT. Translated: CASGSLTGAQYF.

This chain links TRBV5-1 with TRBJ2-1; TRBD1 aligns across 9 bases. The CDR3 consists of 15 residues. CDR1 SGHRS and CDR2 YFSETQ come from the germline V gene. With 4 bases clipped from V and 7 bases from J, the junction kept 9 bases outside the gene matches. In nucleotides, the CDR3 is TGCGCCAGCAGCAGGGGGGGACAGGGCTCGAATGAGCAGTTCTTC. It codes for CASSRGGQGSNEQFF. Drawing the rest from reference TRBV5-1 and TRBJ2-1, the complete variable domain is KAGVTQTPRYLIKTRGQQVTLSCSPISGHRSVSWYQQTPGQGLQFLFEYFSETQRNKGNFPGRFSGRQFSNSRSEMNVSTLELGDSALYLCASSRGGQGSNEQFFGPGTRLTVL.

In regard to this clone: At the DNA level, this CDR3 is encoded by other sequences in the same sample as well. The chain employs TRBV6-5 and TRBJ2-7, with 8 bases that match TRBD2. Trimming removed 0 bases from V and 0 bases from J; junction bases left unmatched: 4. From germline, CDR1 is MNHEY and CDR2 SVGAGI. This CDR3 region has 16 residues. Here the CDR3 reads CASSYSGSGGSYEQYF. DNA for the CDR3: TGTGCCAGCAGTTACTCGGGAAGCGGGGGCTCCTACGAGCAGTACTTC.

There are many counts of this clone. Additional DNA sequences in this sample encode the identical CDR3. In DNA form, the CDR3 reads TGTGCCAGCAGTGAAGCCTCCGGCGGGGGCAATCAGCCCCAGCATTTT. Its translation is CASSEASGGGNQPQHF. The chain joins TRBV6-1 to TRBJ1-5; D uncertain. This CDR3 spans 16 amino acids. Germline V lookup: CDR1 MNHNS, CDR2 SASEGT. V was trimmed by 0 bases and J by 2 bases, leaving 11 bases between them.

The chain combines TRBV9 with TRBJ2-5; TRBD2 matches at 7 bases. This CDR3 spans 17 amino acids. V lost 0 bases, J lost 5 bases, and 13 bases stayed unmatched. Germline CDR1 is SGDLS and CDR2 is YYNGEE. The CDR3: CASSVDSRGVRGETQYF. As DNA, the CDR3 is TGTGCCAGCAGCGTAGACTCTCGGGGGGTGAGAGGGGAGACCCAGTACTTC.

This chain links TRBV6-1 with TRBJ2-1, with 8 bases fitting TRBD2. There are 13 residues in the CDR3. Per the germline V gene, CDR1 is MNHNS and CDR2 is SASEGT. Germline trimming cut 8 bases from V and 8 bases from J; bases unmatched to any gene: 8. The CDR3 DNA reads as TGTGCCAGCCGCCGGGAGGGCTCGGATGAGCAGTTCTTC. Translating it yields CASRREGSDEQFF.

The V and J genes are TRBV6-6 and TRBJ1-3, with TRBD1 matching 9 bases. There are 15 residues in the CDR3. In germline, CDR1 is MNHNY, CDR2 SVGAGI (reference sequence). The ends lost 6 bases at V and 0 bases at J; junction bases unmatched: 3. This CDR3 is CASRRTGDSGNTIYF. The CDR3, as DNA: TGTGCCAGCAGAAGGACAGGGGACTCTGGAAACACCATATATTTT.

This clone was detected only once. This chain joins TRBV4-1 and TRBJ1-1; D remains ambiguous. CDR3 size: 15 residues. Germline values: CDR1 MGHRA, CDR2 YSYEKL. Trimming took 1 base from V and 3 from J, leaving 12 bases between them. The CDR3 DNA is TGCGCCAGCAGCCAAGTTGCGGTCGCCGACACTGAAGCTTTCTTT. It is translated as CASSQVAVADTEAFF.

The chain has TRBV2 and TRBJ1-5; the D is unclear. The CDR3 sequence is 16 residues long. V lost 5 bases to trimming and J lost 0 bases, with 14 bases between them. Germline CDR1 and CDR2: SNHLY and FYNNEI. This CDR3 reads CASSKNRGNSNQPQHF. Here the CDR3 DNA reads TGTGCCAGCAGTAAGAATCGAGGGAATAGCAATCAGCCCCAGCATTTT. Based on the CDR3 plus reference TRBV2 and TRBJ1-5, the full variable domain is EPEVTQTPSHQVTQMGQEVILRCVPISNHLYFYWYRQILGQKVEFLVSFYNNEISEKSEIFDDQFSVERPDGSNFTLKIRSTKLEDSAMYFCASSKNRGNSNQPQHFGDGTRLSIL.

V is TRBV20-1 and J is TRBJ2-3; D is unclear. Germline-derived CDR1 and CDR2 are DFQATT and SNEGSKA (reference sequence). The CDR3 covers 10 residues. V lost 6 bases, J lost 2 bases, and 3 bases lay in between. CDR3 region: CSAVTDTQYF. CDR3 coding DNA: TGCAGTGCCGTCACAGATACGCAGTATTTT.

This chain connects TRBV7-9 to TRBJ1-6; D not certain. The germline V and J ends were trimmed by 3 bases and 11 bases, with 14 bases remaining between them. This CDR3 comprises 14 residues. Germline V CDR1 and CDR2: SEHNR, FQNEAQ (reference sequence). The CDR3 DNA follows: TGTGCCAGCAGCTTCCCTGCCGAGGTTACACCCCTCCACTTT. Translated: CASSFPAEVTPLHF.

CDR3 nucleotide sequence: TGCAGCGTTGAAGACAGGGGAAGGTACGAGCAGTACTTC. It encodes CSVEDRGRYEQYF. This chain uses TRBV29-1 with TRBJ2-7, with D possibly TRBD1 on 6 matching bases. CDR1 SQVTM and CDR2 ANQGSEA come from the germline V gene. This CDR3 is built from 13 residues. Between the trimmed V and J ends, which lost 0 bases and 4 bases, there was a span of 10 bases.

This sequence joins TRBV19 and TRBJ1-5; 10 nucleotides line up with TRBD1. The junction had 2 bases not matched to a gene; V was cut back by 5 bases and J by 1 base. Germline loops: CDR1 LNHDA, CDR2 SQIVND (reference sequence). CDR3 length: 15 amino acids. The CDR3 reads CASSVGQGSNQPQHF. DNA of the CDR3: TGTGCCAGTAGTGTGGGACAGGGGAGCAATCAGCCCCAGCATTTT.

The chain combines TRBV12-3 or TRBV12-4 with TRBJ2-7; D is possibly TRBD2 (5 bases). The CDR3 runs to 12 residues. V was pared by 3 bases and J by 9 bases, with 12 bases between. As DNA, the CDR3 is TGTGCCAGCAGTTTTCGGGAATTAGGGCAGTACTTC. Its protein product is CASSFRELGQYF.

This clone was seen only a few times. This sequence joins TRBV5-1 and TRBJ1-2, with TRBD1 as a possible D gene (6 bases). Germline V lookup: CDR1 SGHRS, CDR2 YFSETQ. The CDR3 has 13 residues. Trimming left V 4 bases short and J 4 bases short, with 11 bases between. CDR3 amino acids: CASSVDRSYGYTF. DNA for the CDR3: TGCGCCAGCAGCGTTGACAGGTCCTATGGCTACACCTTC.